The next 17 T cell receptor beta chains were all read from a single sample in a study of blood T cell repertoires in COVID-19. TCRdb keeps only in-frame clones here, not all; method: immunoSEQ multiplex PCR. The data contain roughly 290,000 clones, over 75% of them singletons. The sample consisted of peripheral blood. These receptors came from a woman aged 25 to 45 with COVID-19, enrolled during active disease.

This rearrangement joins TRBV28 to TRBJ1-2, with a weak D call TRBD1 (5 bases). V was clipped by 2 bases and J by 3 bases, with 13 bases between them. The CDR3 is 15 amino acids. Per germline, CDR1 MDHEN and CDR2 SYDVKM. CDR3: CASSLGGARDYGYTF. CDR3 coding DNA: TGTGCCAGCAGTTTAGGAGGGGCGCGGGACTATGGCTACACCTTC.

This rearrangement joins TRBV7-2 to TRBJ1-1, with TRBD1 matching over 8 bases. V gave up 3 bases and J gave up 5 bases; unmatched junction bases: 5. The CDR3 covers 14 residues. The germline CDR1 and CDR2 sequences are SGHTA and FQGNSA. CDR3 sequence: CASSLDRVGTEAFF. The CDR3 DNA follows: TGTGCCAGCAGCTTGGACAGGGTAGGGACTGAAGCTTTCTTT.

The chain has TRBV6-6 and TRBJ1-2, with 7 nucleotides matching TRBD1. Trimming cost V 0 bases and J 6 bases; bases outside gene matches: 7. This CDR3 contains 15 residues. The germline V gene encodes CDR1 MNHNY and CDR2 SVGAGI (reference sequence). CDR3 in amino acids: CASSYSIGQGDGYTF. The CDR3 DNA is TGTGCCAGCAGTTACTCGATAGGGCAGGGGGATGGCTACACCTTC.

The V gene is TRBV2, the J gene TRBJ1-2; TRBD1 agrees at 8 bases. There are 15 residues in the CDR3. With V trimmed by 6 bases and J by 4 bases, 10 bases remained unmatched. In germline, CDR1 is SNHLY, CDR2 FYNNEI. Here the CDR3 reads CASSPQGGRTYGYTF. The CDR3 DNA reads as TGTGCCAGCAGCCCACAGGGGGGCCGTACCTATGGCTACACCTTC.

This chain joins TRBV7-9 and TRBJ2-6, with D maybe TRBD2 (5 bases). Germline CDR1 reads SEHNR; CDR2 reads FQNEAQ (reference sequence). Trimming cost V 1 base and J 2 bases, with 6 bases left between them. CDR3 length: 15 amino acids. CDR3: CASSLGGTGANVLTF. CDR3 coding DNA: TGTGCCAGCAGCTTAGGAGGGACTGGGGCCAACGTCCTGACTTTC.

V usage is TRBV11-2 and J usage is TRBJ2-6; tentatively, D is TRBD2 (6 bases). The length of the CDR3 is 17 residues. V shed 4 bases and J shed 4 bases, with 17 bases lying between them. Germline V CDR1 and CDR2: SGHAT, FQNNGV. CDR3 in amino acids: CASSSFRETPGANVLTF. CDR3 bases: TGTGCCAGCAGCTCATTCCGGGAGACTCCGGGGGCCAACGTCCTGACTTTC.

This chain joins TRBV10-1 and TRBJ2-2, with D maybe TRBD2 (6 bases). Trimming left V 4 bases short and J 6 bases short, with 12 bases between. Germline-derived CDR1 and CDR2 are WNHNN and SYGVQD (reference sequence). The CDR3 covers 14 residues. As DNA, the CDR3 is TGCGCCAGCAGTGGGACTATCTCTCCCGGGGAGCTGTTTTTT. Translated: CASSGTISPGELFF.

The chain carries TRBV4-1 and TRBJ2-1, with 9 bases fitting TRBD2. J gave up 7 bases and V 4 bases, and 11 bases lay outside the gene matches. CDR3 length equals 16 residues. Germline V gene data show CDR1 as MGHRA and CDR2 as YSYEKL. The chain's CDR3 is CASSLMGGRALNEQFF. CDR3 nucleotides: TGCGCCAGCAGCCTAATGGGCGGGAGGGCCTTGAATGAGCAGTTCTTC.

The genes are TRBV4-1 and TRBJ2-5; 8 nucleotides agree with TRBD1. The germline V gene encodes CDR1 MGHRA and CDR2 YSYEKL. Trimming removed 4 bases from V and 2 bases from J; junction bases left unmatched: 6. The CDR3 contains 15 residues. In nucleotides, the CDR3 is TGCGCCAGCAGCCGCAACACAGGGGGTCAAGAGACCCAGTACTTC. Its translation is CASSRNTGGQETQYF.

The V and J genes are TRBV18 and TRBJ1-1; D is uncertain. This CDR3 comprises 14 residues. Germline CDR1 KGHSH, CDR2 LQKENI. V was pared by 3 bases and J by 4 bases, with 12 bases between. This CDR3 reads CASSPSRAGTEAFF. The CDR3 DNA reads TGTGCCAGCTCACCCTCGAGGGCGGGCACTGAAGCTTTCTTT.

The V gene is TRBV28, the J gene TRBJ2-7, with 14 bases identical to TRBD2. Germline V gene lookup returns CDR1 MDHEN and CDR2 SYDVKM. Trimming at V came to 6 bases and at J to 6 bases, leaving 10 bases not matched to a gene. There are 16 residues in the CDR3. The CDR3 DNA reads as TGTGCCAGCAGACCGACTAGCGGGAGGGCCCTTGGCGAGCAGTACTTC. It yields the protein CASRPTSGRALGEQYF.

The CDR3 loop is CASSDGQALLTDTQYF. The CDR3 DNA reads as TGTGCCAGCAGTGACGGTCAGGCTTTGCTCACAGATACGCAGTATTTT. The V gene is TRBV2, the J gene TRBJ2-3; D is unclear. CDR1 and CDR2 from the germline V gene are SNHLY and FYNNEI. The CDR3 has 16 residues. Trimming pared 3 bases from V and 2 bases from J, leaving 15 bases between.

CDR3 sequence: CASSYRREAAEAFF. The CDR3, as DNA: TGTGCCAGCAGTTACCGTCGGGAGGCGGCTGAAGCTTTCTTT. V and J are TRBV6-6 and TRBJ1-1; D not certain. The germline V gene has CDR1 MNHNY and CDR2 SVGAGI (reference sequence). This CDR3 has 14 residues. Trimming stripped 2 bases from V and 6 bases from J, with 13 bases between.

The rearrangement links TRBV7-2 to TRBJ2-2; 10 positions match TRBD1. Per the germline V gene, CDR1 is SGHTA and CDR2 is FQGNSA. CDR3 length: 15 residues. V was pared by 5 bases and J by 4 bases, with 4 bases of the junction left unmatched. As DNA, the CDR3 is TGTGCCAGCAGCGACCGACAGGGGGCCACCGGGGAGCTGTTTTTT. Protein product: CASSDRQGATGELFF.

Comment on this clone: Additional DNA sequences in this sample encode the identical CDR3. The rearrangement joins TRBV3-1 (or the pseudogene TRBV3-2) to TRBJ1-1; 8 bases agree with TRBD1. V shed 3 bases, J shed 0 bases, and the junction held 0 bases outside the gene matches. The CDR3 has 14 amino acids. Germline-derived CDR1 and CDR2 are LGHDT and YNNKEL (reference sequence). DNA of the CDR3: TGTGCCAGCAGCCAGGACAGGGTGAACACTGAAGCTTTCTTT. Translated: CASSQDRVNTEAFF.

The chain links TRBV5-8 to TRBJ1-2; D not resolved. This CDR3 region has 13 residues. CDR1 SGHTS and CDR2 YDEGEE come from the germline V gene. V lost 0 bases, J lost 7 bases, and 10 bases lay in between. The CDR3 protein is CASSLDGSGGYTF. The CDR3 nucleotides read TGTGCCAGCAGCTTGGACGGGTCTGGTGGCTACACCTTC.

The V and J genes are TRBV7-2 and TRBJ2-3; D perhaps matches TRBD2 (5 bases). This CDR3 has 14 amino acids. Between the trimmed V and J ends, which lost 0 bases and 5 bases, there was a span of 9 bases. The germline gives CDR1 SGHTA, CDR2 FQGNSA. Written as DNA, the CDR3 is TGTGCCAGCAGCTTAGCCGCGGCGGGAGATACGCAGTATTTT. It specifies CASSLAAAGDTQYF.